This T cell receptor beta chain was identified during a study of identical twins. Template switching added a universal primer site, and cDNA bore unique molecular identifiers. Each CDR3 protein gets one entry after TCRdb re-called the 5' RACE reads with MiXCR. The repertoire consists of nearly 900,000 distinct CDR3 sequences, with around 12% occurring once and the leading ten covering 1.5% to 2%. The CDR3 runs 17 residues. V dropped 4 bases and J dropped 5; count of bases not matched to a gene: 16. CDR1 SGDLS and CDR2 YYNGEE come from the germline V gene. General study results and limits: Fewer insertions characterized abundant cord blood beta clonotypes, whereas memory repertoires showed none. Zero-insertion results could be subject to partial confounding by invariant MAIT and iNKT cells.

This clonotype was counted a few times. Its target is not known. These data were also filed under a second study, of yellow fever vaccine responses in identical twins. From that second work: After vaccination, twins' T cell response reportedly seemed partly convergent, partly personalized.

V is TRBV9 and J is TRBJ2-7, with 9 bases matching TRBD2. The receptor was derived from a woman in her late teens or twenties in good health. Input material: PBMCs. CDR3 DNA: TGTGCCAGCAGCCGGGGGGGGGAGCGGGAGGACCTAGACGAGCAGTACTTC. It is translated as CASSRGGEREDLDEQYF.